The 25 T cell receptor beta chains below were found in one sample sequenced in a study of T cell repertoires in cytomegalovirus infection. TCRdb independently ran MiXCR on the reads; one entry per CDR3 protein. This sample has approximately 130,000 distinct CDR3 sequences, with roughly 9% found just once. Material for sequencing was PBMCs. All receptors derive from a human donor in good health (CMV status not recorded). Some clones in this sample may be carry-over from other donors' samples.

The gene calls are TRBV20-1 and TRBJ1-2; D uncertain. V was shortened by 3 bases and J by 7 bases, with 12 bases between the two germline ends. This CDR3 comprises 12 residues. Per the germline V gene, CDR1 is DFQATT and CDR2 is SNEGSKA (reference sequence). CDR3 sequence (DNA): TGCAGTGCTAGTGAAGGGTTTGGTGGCTACACCTTC. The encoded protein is CSASEGFGGYTF.

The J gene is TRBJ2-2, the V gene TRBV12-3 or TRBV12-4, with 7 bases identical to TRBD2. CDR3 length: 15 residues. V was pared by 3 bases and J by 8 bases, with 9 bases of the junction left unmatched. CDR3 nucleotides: TGTGCCAGCAGTTTTAGGAGCGGGGTGACGGGGGAGCTGTTTTTT. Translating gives CASSFRSGVTGELFF.

This chain's CDR3 is CASSSGIGRNYGYTF. For the CDR3, the DNA is TGTGCCAGCAGTTCGGGTATAGGGAGAAACTATGGCTACACCTTC. This chain uses TRBV12-3 or TRBV12-4 with TRBJ1-2, with D uncertain. Trimming shortened V by 4 bases and J by 2 bases, and 14 bases separated the two germline ends. The CDR3 sequence is 15 residues long.

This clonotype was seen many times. The chain's CDR3 is CASSESASRYNEQFF. In nucleotides, the CDR3 is TGTGCCAGCAGTGAGTCGGCAAGCCGATACAATGAGCAGTTCTTC. This chain links TRBV2 with TRBJ2-1; D is unresolved. V lost 3 bases to trimming and J lost 4 bases, with 13 bases between them. CDR3 length: 15 amino acids. Per germline, CDR1 SNHLY and CDR2 FYNNEI.

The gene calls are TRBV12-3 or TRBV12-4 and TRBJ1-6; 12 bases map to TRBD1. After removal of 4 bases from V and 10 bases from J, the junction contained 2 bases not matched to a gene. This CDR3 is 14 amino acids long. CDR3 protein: CASSSGTGGSPLHF. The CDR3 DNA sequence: TGTGCCAGCAGTTCCGGGACAGGGGGCTCACCCCTCCACTTT.

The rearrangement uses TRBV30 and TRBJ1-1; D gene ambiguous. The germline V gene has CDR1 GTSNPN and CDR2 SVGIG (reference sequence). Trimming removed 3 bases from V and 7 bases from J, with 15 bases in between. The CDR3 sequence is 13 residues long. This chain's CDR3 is CAWRSVLKGEAFF. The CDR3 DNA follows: TGTGCCTGGAGAAGCGTGCTTAAGGGTGAAGCTTTCTTT.

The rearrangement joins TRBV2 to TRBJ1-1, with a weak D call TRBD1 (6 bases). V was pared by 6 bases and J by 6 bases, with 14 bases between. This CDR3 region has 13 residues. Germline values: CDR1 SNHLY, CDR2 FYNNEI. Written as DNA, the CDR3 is TGTGCCAGCAGGGCTACAGGGAGCGCTGAAGCTTTCTTT. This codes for CASRATGSAEAFF. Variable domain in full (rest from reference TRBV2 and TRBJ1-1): EPEVTQTPSHQVTQMGQEVILRCVPISNHLYFYWYRQILGQKVEFLVSFYNNEISEKSEIFDDQFSVERPDGSNFTLKIRSTKLEDSAMYFCASRATGSAEAFFGQGTRLTVV.

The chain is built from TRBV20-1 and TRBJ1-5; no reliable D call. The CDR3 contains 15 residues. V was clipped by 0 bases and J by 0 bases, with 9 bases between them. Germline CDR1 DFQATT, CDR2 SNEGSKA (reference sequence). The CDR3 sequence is CSARDPGASNQPQHF. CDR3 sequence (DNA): TGCAGTGCTAGAGATCCTGGTGCTAGCAATCAGCCCCAGCATTTT.

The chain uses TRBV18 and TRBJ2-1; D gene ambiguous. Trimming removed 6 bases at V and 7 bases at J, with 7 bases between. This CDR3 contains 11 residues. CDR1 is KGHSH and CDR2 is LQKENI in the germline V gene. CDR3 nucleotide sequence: TGTGCCAGCTCTAACCAGAATGAGCAGTTCTTC. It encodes CASSNQNEQFF.

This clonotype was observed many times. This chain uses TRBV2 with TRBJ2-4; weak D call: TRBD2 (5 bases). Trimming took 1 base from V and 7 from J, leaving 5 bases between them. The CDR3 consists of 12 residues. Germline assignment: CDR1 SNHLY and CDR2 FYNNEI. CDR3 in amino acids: CASSEVANIQYF. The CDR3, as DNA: TGTGCCAGCAGTGAAGTAGCGAACATTCAGTACTTC. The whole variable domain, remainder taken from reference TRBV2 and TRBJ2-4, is EPEVTQTPSHQVTQMGQEVILRCVPISNHLYFYWYRQILGQKVEFLVSFYNNEISEKSEIFDDQFSVERPDGSNFTLKIRSTKLEDSAMYFCASSEVANIQYFGAGTRLSVL.

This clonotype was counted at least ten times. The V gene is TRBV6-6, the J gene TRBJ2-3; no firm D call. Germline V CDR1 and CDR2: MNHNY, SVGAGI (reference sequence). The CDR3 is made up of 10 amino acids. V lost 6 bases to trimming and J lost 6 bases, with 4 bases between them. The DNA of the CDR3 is TGTGCCAGCAGCCGGGATACGCAGTATTTT. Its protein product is CASSRDTQYF.

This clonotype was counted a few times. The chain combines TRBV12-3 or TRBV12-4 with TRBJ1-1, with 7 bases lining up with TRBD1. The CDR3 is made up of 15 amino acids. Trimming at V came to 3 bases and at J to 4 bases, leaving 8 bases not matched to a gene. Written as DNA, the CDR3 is TGTGCCAGCAGTTTGAGAGGGGGCTTTGGCACTGAAGCTTTCTTT. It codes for CASSLRGGFGTEAFF.

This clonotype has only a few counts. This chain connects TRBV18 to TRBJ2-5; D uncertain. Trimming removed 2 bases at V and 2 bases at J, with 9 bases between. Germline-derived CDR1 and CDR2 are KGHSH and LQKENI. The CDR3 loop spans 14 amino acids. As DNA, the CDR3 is TGTGCCAGCTCACCATCTAGAGATCAAGAGACCCAGTACTTC. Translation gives CASSPSRDQETQYF.

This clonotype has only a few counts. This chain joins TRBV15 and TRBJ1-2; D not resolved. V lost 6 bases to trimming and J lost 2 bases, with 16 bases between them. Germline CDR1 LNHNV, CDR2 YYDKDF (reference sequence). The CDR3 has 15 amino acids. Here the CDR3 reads CATSRFSGNNYGYTF. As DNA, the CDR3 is TGTGCCACCAGTCGCTTCTCGGGTAACAACTATGGCTACACCTTC.

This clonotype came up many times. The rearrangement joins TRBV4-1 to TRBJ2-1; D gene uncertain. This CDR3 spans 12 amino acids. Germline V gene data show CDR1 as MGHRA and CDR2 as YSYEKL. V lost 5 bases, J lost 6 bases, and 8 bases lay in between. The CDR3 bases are TGCGCCAGCAGCTCCCCCCCCAATGAGCAGTTCTTC. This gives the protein CASSSPPNEQFF.

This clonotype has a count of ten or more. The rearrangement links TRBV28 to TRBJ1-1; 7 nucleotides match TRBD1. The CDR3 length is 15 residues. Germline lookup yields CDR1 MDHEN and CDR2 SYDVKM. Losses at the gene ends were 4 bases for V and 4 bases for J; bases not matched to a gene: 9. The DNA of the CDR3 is TGTGCCAGCAGTTCAGCTGGACAGGCAGTCACTGAAGCTTTCTTT. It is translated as CASSSAGQAVTEAFF.

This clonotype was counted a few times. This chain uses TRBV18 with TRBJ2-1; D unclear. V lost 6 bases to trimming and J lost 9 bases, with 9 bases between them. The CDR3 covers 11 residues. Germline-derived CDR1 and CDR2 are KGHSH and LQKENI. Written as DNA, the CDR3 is TGTGCCAGCTCGCGTGAGGCTGAGCAGTTCTTC. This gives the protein CASSREAEQFF.

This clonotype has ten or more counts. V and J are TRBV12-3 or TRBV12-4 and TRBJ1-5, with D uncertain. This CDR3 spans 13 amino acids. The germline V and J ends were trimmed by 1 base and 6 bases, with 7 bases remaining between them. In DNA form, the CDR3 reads TGTGCCAGCAGTTTAGAGGGTTTTCAGCCCCAGCATTTT. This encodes CASSLEGFQPQHF.

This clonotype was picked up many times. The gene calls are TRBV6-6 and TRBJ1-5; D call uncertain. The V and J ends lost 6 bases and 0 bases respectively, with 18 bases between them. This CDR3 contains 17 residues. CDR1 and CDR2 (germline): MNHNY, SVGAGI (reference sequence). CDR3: CASSPVGRLNSNQPQHF. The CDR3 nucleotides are TGTGCCAGCAGCCCTGTGGGGAGATTGAATAGCAATCAGCCCCAGCATTTT.

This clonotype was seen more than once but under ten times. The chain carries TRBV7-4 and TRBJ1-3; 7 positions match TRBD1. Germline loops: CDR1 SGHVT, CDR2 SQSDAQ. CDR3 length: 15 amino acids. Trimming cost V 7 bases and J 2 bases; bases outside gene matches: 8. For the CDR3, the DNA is TGTGCCAGCAACATGGTGGGGACAGCTGGAAACACCATATATTTT. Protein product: CASNMVGTAGNTIYF.

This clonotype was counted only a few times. CDR3 coding DNA: TGTGCCAGCAGGGTGACAGATAGCAATCAGCCCCAGCATTTT. Its protein product is CASRVTDSNQPQHF. The V and J genes are TRBV12-3 or TRBV12-4 and TRBJ1-5, with D possibly being TRBD1 (5 bases). The CDR3 runs 14 residues. V was pared by 6 bases and J by 0 bases, with 9 bases between.

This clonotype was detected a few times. The CDR3 sequence is CSVGRLAGETQYF. The CDR3 DNA reads as TGCAGCGTTGGTCGACTAGCGGGTGAGACCCAGTACTTC. The V and J genes are TRBV29-1 and TRBJ2-5, with 10 bases identical to TRBD2. The length of the CDR3 is 13 residues. V shed 4 bases, J shed 5 bases, and the junction held 4 bases outside the gene matches. Germline CDR1 SQVTM, CDR2 ANQGSEA. The complete variable domain, with remaining parts taken from reference TRBV29-1 and TRBJ2-5, reads SAVISQKPSRDICQRGTSLTIQCQVDSQVTMMFWYRQQPGQSLTLIATANQGSEATYESGFVIDKFPISRPNLTFSTLTVSNMSPEDSSIYLCSVGRLAGETQYFGPGTRLLVL.

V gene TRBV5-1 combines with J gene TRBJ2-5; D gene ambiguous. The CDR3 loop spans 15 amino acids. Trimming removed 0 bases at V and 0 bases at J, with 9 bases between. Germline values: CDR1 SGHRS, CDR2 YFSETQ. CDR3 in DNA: TGCGCCAGCAGCTTGGAACCGGCGTACCAAGAGACCCAGTACTTC. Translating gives CASSLEPAYQETQYF. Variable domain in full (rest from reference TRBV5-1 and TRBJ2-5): KAGVTQTPRYLIKTRGQQVTLSCSPISGHRSVSWYQQTPGQGLQFLFEYFSETQRNKGNFPGRFSGRQFSNSRSEMNVSTLELGDSALYLCASSLEPAYQETQYFGPGTRLLVL.

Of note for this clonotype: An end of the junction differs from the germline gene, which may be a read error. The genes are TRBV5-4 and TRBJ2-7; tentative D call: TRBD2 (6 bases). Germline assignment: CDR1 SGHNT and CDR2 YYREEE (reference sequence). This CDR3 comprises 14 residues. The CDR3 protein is CASSLGGGNNEQYF. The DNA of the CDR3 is TGTGCCAGCAGTTTGGGAGGAGGGAACAACGAGCAGTACTTC.

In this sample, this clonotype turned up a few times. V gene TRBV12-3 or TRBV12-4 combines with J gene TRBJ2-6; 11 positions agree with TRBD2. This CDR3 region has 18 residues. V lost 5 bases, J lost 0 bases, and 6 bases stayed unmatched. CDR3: CASSLLAGGLSGANVLTF. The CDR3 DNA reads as TGTGCCAGCAGTCTCCTAGCGGGGGGCCTCTCTGGGGCCAACGTCCTGACTTTC.